Given below is one T cell receptor beta chain in context. This sample is drawn from a study of blood T cells in healthy people across ages. Sample-barcoded 5' priming and a J-beta primer mix drove a second PCR of roughly 7 to 11 cycles. Each CDR3 protein gets one entry after TCRdb re-called the 5' RACE reads with MiXCR. The sample lists 1.2 million to 1.5 million distinct CDR3 sequences; 42% were seen once. CDR3 length: 12 amino acids. Trimming shortened V by 10 bases and J by 8 bases, and 15 bases separated the two germline ends. Germline CDR1 and CDR2: MNHNY and SVGAGI (reference sequence). Isolation recovered at least 7 million PBMCs from every sample.

This chain joins TRBV6-6 and TRBJ2-1; D ambiguous. The source of this sequence is a woman younger than 35 in good health. Sequencing was done on a sample of blood. The CDR3 region is CANSPQMHEQFF. The CDR3, as DNA: TGTGCCAACAGCCCTCAAATGCATGAGCAGTTCTTC.